This record looks at one T cell receptor beta chain sequence and its context. The specificity of this receptor is unknown. Nothing much larger sits one base from this clone, and base qualities are not available. The data originate from a study of CD8 T cells in ankylosing spondylitis (dated by TCRdb to 2016 to 2017). Describing the broader study: To find TCR variants linked to disease, the study profiled T cell receptor beta repertoires in ankylosing spondylitis patients and healthy donors. In total, the full study cohort was made up of 110 or so healthy donors and 20 to 25 ankylosing spondylitis patients. Samples of peripheral blood were taken, and for ankylosing spondylitis patients, synovial fluid was collected as well. Study-wide findings and limitations: The disease-linked clones had a CD8+ phenotype and were found at relatively low frequencies in peripheral blood. Blood from ankylosing spondylitis patients appeared to be characterized by a TCR beta motif composed of eight or nine highly homologous amino acid variants. The disease-linked clones were reported as significantly enriched in matched synovial fluid samples from ankylosing spondylitis patients. Some motif variants had previously been reported in the synovial fluid and blood of reactive arthritis patients, which suggests shared mechanisms of disease initiation.

Reading from cysteine to phenylalanine, the CDR3 counts 14 amino acids. Here the CDR3 DNA is all that survives: 42 bases in frame from base 1. According to the germline V gene, CDR1 reads SGHTA and CDR2 reads FQGNSA. V sheds 1 base and J sheds 5 bases, leaving 8 bases between their ends. The run used an Illumina HiSeq 2500. Quantitative 5'-RACE with molecular barcodes was the method used to prepare the TCR beta libraries. In the original analysis: A new computational method, built on a probabilistic model of VDJ rearrangement, was used to identify disease-linked TCR variants. The raw public data were reprocessed by TCRdb itself: fastp quality trimming at Q25, MiXCR clonotype calling, in-frame beta chains only. Each record represents a unique CDR3 protein, reported with the most common genes and DNA among its rows. What appears here as the V and J calls and clone size reflects TCRdb's work, not the paper's. This sample holds 250,000 to 350,000 distinct CDR3 sequences; 20% were observed only once. The leading ten clones occupy roughly 8% of the sample.

The sample consisted of blood, either unsorted or a sorted T cell fraction (not recorded which). This chain joins TRBV7-2 to TRBJ1-4, and the D gene may be TRBD1, 5 bases matching. The receptor was isolated from a male donor with ankylosing spondylitis or in good health (not recorded which). This receptor has the CDR3 CASSLGNRNEKLFF. The DNA reads as follows: TGTGCCAGCAGCTTAGGTAACAGGAATGAAAAACTGTTTTTT.